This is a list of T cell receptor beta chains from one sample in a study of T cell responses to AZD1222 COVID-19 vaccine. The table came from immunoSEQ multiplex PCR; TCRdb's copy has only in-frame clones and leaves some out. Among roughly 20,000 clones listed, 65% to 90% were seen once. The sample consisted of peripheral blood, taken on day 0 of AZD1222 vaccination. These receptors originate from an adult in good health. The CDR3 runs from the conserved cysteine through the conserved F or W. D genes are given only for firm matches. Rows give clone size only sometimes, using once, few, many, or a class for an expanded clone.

CASSQGVGGYTF | TGTGCCAGCAGTCAGGGGGTGGGAGGCTACACCTTC | TRBD1 | - | TRBJ1-2 | TRBV3-1/TRBV3-2
CASSQDFTGARGSPLHF | TGTGCCAGCAGCCAAGATTTTACGGGGGCTAGAGGTTCACCCCTCCACTTT | - | - | TRBJ1-6 | TRBV3-1/TRBV3-2
CASSGVVNQPQHF | TGTGCCAGCAGCGGGGTTGTCAATCAGCCCCAGCATTTT | - | - | TRBJ1-5 | TRBV9
CASMSVDINEQFF | TGTGCCAGCATGTCGGTAGATATTAATGAGCAGTTCTTC | - | - | TRBJ2-1 | TRBV7-9
CASSLGLAGGPGTDTQYF | TGTGCCAGCAGCTTGGGACTAGCGGGGGGGCCGGGCACAGATACGCAGTATTTT | TRBD2 | - | TRBJ2-3 | TRBV7-3
CATSDLSLAGGETQYF | TGTGCCACCAGTGATTTGTCACTAGCGGGAGGAGAGACCCAGTACTTC | TRBD2 | - | TRBJ2-5 | TRBV24-1
CASSQFTGRSGKTQYF | TGTGCCAGCAGCCAATTTACAGGGCGGTCGGGAAAGACCCAGTACTTC | - | few | TRBJ2-5 | TRBV3-1/TRBV3-2
CAWIRAADTGSPLHF | TGTGCCTGGATCCGGGCAGCCGATACGGGTTCACCCCTCCACTTT | - | - | TRBJ1-6 | TRBV30
CASMREGGYNEQFF | TGTGCCAGCATGCGGGAGGGAGGCTACAATGAGCAGTTCTTC | TRBD2 | - | TRBJ2-1 | TRBV27
CASSIQGASDTQYF | TGTGCCAGTAGTATACAGGGGGCAAGCGATACGCAGTATTTT | TRBD1 | - | TRBJ2-3 | TRBV19
CSVEGREAGANVLTF | TGCAGCGTTGAAGGCAGGGAGGCTGGGGCCAACGTCCTGACTTTC | - | - | TRBJ2-6 | TRBV29-1
CASSKQGVDTEAFF | TGTGCCAGCAGTAAACAGGGGGTAGACACTGAAGCTTTCTTT | TRBD1 | - | TRBJ1-1 | TRBV6-5
CASSLEGAPLDEQFF | TGTGCCAGCAGCTTAGAAGGAGCCCCACTGGATGAGCAGTTCTTC | - | few | TRBJ2-1 | TRBV11-3
CAWTTGIFPEAFF | TGTGCCTGGACGACAGGGATATTCCCTGAAGCTTTCTTT | TRBD1 | - | TRBJ1-1 | TRBV30
CATSQGQARTYEQYF | TGTGCCACCAGTCAAGGACAGGCAAGGACCTACGAGCAGTACTTC | TRBD1 | - | TRBJ2-7 | TRBV24-1
CASSRDRATSEQFF | TGTGCCAGCAGCCGGGACAGGGCCACGAGTGAGCAGTTCTTC | TRBD1 | - | TRBJ2-1 | TRBV2
CASSEREYSGNTIYF | TGCGCCAGCAGTGAGCGGGAATACTCTGGAAACACCATATATTTT | - | - | TRBJ1-3 | TRBV10-2
CASTLIMGGVGEKLFF | TGTGCCAGCACCCTAATCATGGGAGGAGTTGGCGAAAAACTGTTTTTT | - | - | TRBJ1-4 | TRBV6-6
CASSAGLAGGLYEQFF | TGTGCCAGCAGCGCCGGACTAGCGGGAGGGTTGTATGAGCAGTTCTTC | TRBD2 | - | TRBJ2-1 | TRBV5-5
CASSLGGTRKIGQYF | TGTGCCAGCAGTTTGGGCGGGACTCGTAAAATAGGGCAGTACTTC | - | once | TRBJ2-7 | TRBV28
CASSSGGGAEKTQYF | TGCGCCAGCAGTTCTGGCGGGGGGGCCGAAAAGACCCAGTACTTC | TRBD2 | - | TRBJ2-5 | TRBV5-1